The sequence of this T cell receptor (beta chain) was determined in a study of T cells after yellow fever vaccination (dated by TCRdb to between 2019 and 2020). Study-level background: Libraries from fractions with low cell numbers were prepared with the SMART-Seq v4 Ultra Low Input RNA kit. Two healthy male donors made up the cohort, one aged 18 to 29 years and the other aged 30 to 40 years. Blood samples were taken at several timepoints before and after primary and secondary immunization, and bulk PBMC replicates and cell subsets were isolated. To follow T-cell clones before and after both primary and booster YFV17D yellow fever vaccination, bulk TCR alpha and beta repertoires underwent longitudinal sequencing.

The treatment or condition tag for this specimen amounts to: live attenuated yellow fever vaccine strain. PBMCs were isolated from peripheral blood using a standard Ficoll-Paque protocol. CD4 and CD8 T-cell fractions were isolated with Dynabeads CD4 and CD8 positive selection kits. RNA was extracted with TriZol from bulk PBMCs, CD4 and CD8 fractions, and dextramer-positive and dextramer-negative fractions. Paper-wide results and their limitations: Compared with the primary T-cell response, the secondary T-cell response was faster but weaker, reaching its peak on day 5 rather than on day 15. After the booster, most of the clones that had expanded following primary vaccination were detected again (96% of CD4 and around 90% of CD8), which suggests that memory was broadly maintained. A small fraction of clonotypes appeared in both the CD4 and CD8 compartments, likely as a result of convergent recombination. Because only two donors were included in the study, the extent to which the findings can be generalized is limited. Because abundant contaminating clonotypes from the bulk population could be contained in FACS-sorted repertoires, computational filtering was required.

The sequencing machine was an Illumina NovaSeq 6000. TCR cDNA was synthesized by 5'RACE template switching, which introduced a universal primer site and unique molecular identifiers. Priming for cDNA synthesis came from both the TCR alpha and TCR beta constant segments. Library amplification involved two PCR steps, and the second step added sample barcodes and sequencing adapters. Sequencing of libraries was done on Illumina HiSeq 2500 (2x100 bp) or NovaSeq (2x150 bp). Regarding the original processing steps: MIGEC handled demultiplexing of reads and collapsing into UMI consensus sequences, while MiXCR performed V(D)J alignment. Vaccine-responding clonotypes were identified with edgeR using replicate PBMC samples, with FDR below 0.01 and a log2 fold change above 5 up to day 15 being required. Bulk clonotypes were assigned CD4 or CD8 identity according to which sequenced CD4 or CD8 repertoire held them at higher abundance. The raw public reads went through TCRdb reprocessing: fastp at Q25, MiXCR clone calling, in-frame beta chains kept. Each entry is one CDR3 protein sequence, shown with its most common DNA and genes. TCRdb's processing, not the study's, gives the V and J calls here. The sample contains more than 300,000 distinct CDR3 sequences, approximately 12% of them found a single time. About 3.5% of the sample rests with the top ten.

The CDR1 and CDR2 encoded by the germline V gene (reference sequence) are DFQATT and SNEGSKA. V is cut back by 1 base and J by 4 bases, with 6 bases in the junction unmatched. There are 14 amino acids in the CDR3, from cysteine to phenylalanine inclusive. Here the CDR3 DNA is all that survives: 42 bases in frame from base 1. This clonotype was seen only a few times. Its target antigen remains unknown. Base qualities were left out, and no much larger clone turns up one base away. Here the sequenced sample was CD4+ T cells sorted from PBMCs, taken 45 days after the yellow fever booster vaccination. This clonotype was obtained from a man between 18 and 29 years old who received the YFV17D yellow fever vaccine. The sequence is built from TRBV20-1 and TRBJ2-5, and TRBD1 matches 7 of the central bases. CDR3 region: CSARVHWDRETQYF. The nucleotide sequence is TGCAGTGCTAGAGTCCACTGGGACAGAGAGACCCAGTACTTC.